There are many counts of the clone carrying this TCR beta chain. Its target is not known. The authors prepared the TCRbeta library with unique molecular identifiers. TCRdb itself ran the PCR reads through MiXCR, one entry per CDR3 protein. The sample has hundreds of thousands of distinct CDR3 sequences; 10% are singletons. These data come from a study of T-cell reconstitution after alpha-beta-depleted transplantation in children. Whole-study findings and limits: About two months after transplant, alpha-beta T cells reportedly came from several hundred expanded graft clones.

Looked up from germline, CDR1 is MGHDK and CDR2 is SYGVNS. The CDR3 loop spans 14 amino acids. Trimming left V 0 bases short and J 6 bases short, with 11 bases between. The specimen comprised PBMCs, sampled before TCRalphabeta/CD19-depleted stem cell transplant. This clonotype was obtained from a boy in the first two years of life with acute myeloid leukemia, due to receive a stem cell transplant. The rearrangement joins TRBV25-1 to TRBJ1-2; D unresolved. The CDR3: CASSEYTGWDGYTF. The CDR3 DNA is TGTGCCAGCAGTGAATATACGGGCTGGGATGGCTACACCTTC.